Below, 20 T cell receptor beta chains from the same sample are listed, as sequenced in a study of T cells in Graves' hyperthyroidism and ophthalmopathy. Amplified TCR beta CDR3 regions came from RNA transcripts. HTBI primers were the set used in a first-round RT-PCR of the TCR CDR3. TCRdb ran MiXCR on the multiplex PCR reads and lists one entry per CDR3 protein. The sample shows around 430,000 distinct CDR3 sequences, under 15% of them seen only once. Specimen: blood. The receptors come from a woman aged 25 to 39 with Graves' hyperthyroidism.

This clonotype was observed a handful of times. The V call is TRBV20-1, the J call TRBJ2-2, with D unclear. The V end lost 5 bases, the J end lost 2 bases, and 12 bases lay between the germline ends. Germline assignment: CDR1 DFQATT and CDR2 SNEGSKA (reference sequence). This CDR3 comprises 14 residues. CDR3 DNA sequence: TGCAGTGCTGAGACCCAAATCAACACCGGGGAGCTGTTTTTT. Translation gives CSAETQINTGELFF.

This clonotype was detected ten times or more. This sequence joins TRBV7-8 and TRBJ1-3; 7 bases are a match to TRBD1. After removal of 1 base from V and 2 bases from J, the junction contained 8 bases not matched to a gene. This CDR3 spans 17 amino acids. Germline V lookup: CDR1 SGHVS, CDR2 FQNEAQ. The CDR3 is CASSLEQGSSAGNTIYF. The CDR3, as DNA: TGTGCCAGCAGCTTAGAACAGGGGAGTAGTGCTGGAAACACCATATATTTT.

This clonotype has ten or more counts. This chain links TRBV28 with TRBJ2-3, with a tentative D call TRBD2 (6 bases). V dropped 8 bases and J dropped 4 bases, with 10 bases sitting between them. The CDR3 runs to 12 residues. CDR1 MDHEN and CDR2 SYDVKM come from the germline V gene. The CDR3 spells CASLAEADTQYF. CDR3 in DNA: TGTGCCAGCTTAGCGGAGGCAGATACGCAGTATTTT.

This clonotype showed up many times. This chain links TRBV28 with TRBJ1-1; D uncertain. Germline V gene sequence: CDR1 MDHEN, CDR2 SYDVKM. Trimming took off 2 bases at V and 8 bases at J, with 6 bases between the two ends. This CDR3 has 11 residues. The CDR3 nucleotides are TGTGCCAGCAGTTTACCCACGGAAGCTTTCTTT. Protein: CASSLPTEAFF. The whole variable domain, filled in from reference TRBV28 and TRBJ1-1, reads DVKVTQSSRYLVKRTGEKVFLECVQDMDHENMFWYRQDPGLGLRLIYFSYDVKMKEKGDIPEGYSVSREKKERFSLILESASTNQTSMYLCASSLPTEAFFGQGTRLTVV.

This clonotype has only a few counts. The rearrangement joins TRBV20-1 to TRBJ2-3; 7 positions agree with TRBD2. CDR1 is DFQATT and CDR2 is SNEGSKA in the germline V gene (reference sequence). There are 14 residues in the CDR3. Trimming cost V 6 bases and J 1 base; bases outside gene matches: 7. The CDR3 spells CSADGLEGTDTQYF. CDR3 coding DNA: TGCAGTGCGGATGGACTAGAGGGCACAGATACGCAGTATTTT.

There are a few counts of this clonotype. The gene calls are TRBV7-3 and TRBJ2-5; TRBD2 is a possible D gene (6 bases). V lost 5 bases to trimming and J lost 4 bases, with 20 bases between them. This CDR3 is 16 amino acids long. From germline, CDR1 is SGHTA and CDR2 FQGTGA. The CDR3 reads CASSTTGRASRETQYF. The DNA for the CDR3 is TGTGCCAGCAGCACAACCGGGAGAGCCTCGAGAGAGACCCAGTACTTC.

CDR3 residues: CASSVPLGEGNTGELFF. DNA for the CDR3: TGTGCCAGCAGCGTCCCCTTAGGTGAAGGCAACACCGGGGAGCTGTTTTTT. The chain recombines TRBV9 with TRBJ2-2; D not certain. Germline V lookup: CDR1 SGDLS, CDR2 YYNGEE. The V gene lost 2 bases and the J gene lost 2 bases, with 16 bases spanning the gap. The CDR3 has 17 residues.

This clonotype was observed at least ten times. CDR3 loop: CATTPTPGTGKSDTQYF. CDR3 in DNA: TGTGCCACCACACCCACCCCCGGGACAGGGAAGTCAGATACGCAGTATTTT. The rearrangement joins TRBV24-1 to TRBJ2-3; 9 nucleotides align to TRBD1. V shed 8 bases, J shed 4 bases, and the junction held 15 bases outside the gene matches. CDR1 is KGHDR and CDR2 is SFDVKD in the germline V gene. The CDR3 extends over 17 amino acids.

V usage is TRBV2 and J usage is TRBJ1-5, with D hard to call. Trimming took off 6 bases at V and 4 bases at J, with 10 bases between the two ends. Germline values: CDR1 SNHLY, CDR2 FYNNEI. The CDR3 totals 13 residues. CDR3 sequence (DNA): TGTGCCAGCAGCGGAGAGGGAAATCAGCCCCAGCATTTT. This encodes CASSGEGNQPQHF.

This clonotype was seen ten or more times. This rearrangement joins TRBV3-1 to TRBJ2-7; 11 bases are a match to TRBD2. CDR3 length: 15 amino acids. Trimming took 5 bases from V and 5 from J; bases not matched to a gene: 8. Looked up from germline, CDR1 is LGHDT and CDR2 is YNNKEL (reference sequence). CDR3 sequence: CASSVAGGPGHEQYF. DNA of the CDR3: TGTGCCAGCAGCGTAGCGGGAGGGCCCGGTCACGAGCAGTACTTC.

This chain links TRBV15 with TRBJ2-7; D unclear. The CDR3 spans 15 residues. Germline V gene data show CDR1 as LNHNV and CDR2 as YYDKDF (reference sequence). V was pared by 1 base and J by 1 base, with 11 bases between. Here the CDR3 reads CATSRGSVNSYEQYF. CDR3 coding DNA: TGTGCCACCAGCAGAGGTTCGGTTAATTCCTACGAGCAGTACTTC.

This clonotype was recorded a few times. The chain uses TRBV7-9 and TRBJ2-5; perhaps TRBD1 as D (6 bases). Trimming cost V 5 bases and J 4 bases, with 17 bases left between them. The length of the CDR3 is 15 residues. CDR1 is SEHNR and CDR2 is FQNEAQ in the germline V gene (reference sequence). The CDR3 coding sequence is TGTGCCAGCAGCCCCCTGAACAGGGTATTAGAGACCCAGTACTTC. It translates to CASSPLNRVLETQYF. Full variable domain (rest looked up from reference TRBV7-9 and TRBJ2-5): DTGVSQNPRHKITKRGQNVTFRCDPISEHNRLYWYRQTLGQGPEFLTYFQNEAQLEKSRLLSDRFSAERPKGSFSTLEIQRTEQGDSAMYLCASSPLNRVLETQYFGPGTRLLVL.

This clonotype appeared a few times. The gene calls are TRBV3-1 and TRBJ2-2; possibly TRBD2 for D (6 bases). Germline V gene sequence: CDR1 LGHDT, CDR2 YNNKEL (reference sequence). Deletions cut 4 bases from V and 5 bases from J, with 17 bases between. The CDR3 covers 16 residues. In DNA, the CDR3 is TGTGCCAGCAGCCCCCGCTCCCCAGCGGGTACCGGGGAGCTGTTTTTT. Translation: CASSPRSPAGTGELFF.

Ten or more counts support this clonotype. CDR3 coding DNA: TGTGCCAGCTCACCAGGGGCTGGCTTTAATCAGCCCCAGCATTTT. Translated, it gives CASSPGAGFNQPQHF. The V call is TRBV18, the J call TRBJ1-5; the D gene is possibly TRBD1 (5 bases). Trimming took off 2 bases at V and 4 bases at J, with 12 bases between the two ends. CDR1 KGHSH and CDR2 LQKENI come from the germline V gene. CDR3 length equals 15 residues.

This clonotype showed up many times. The chain is built from TRBV5-1 and TRBJ1-5; D remains unclear. V was clipped by 4 bases and J by 2 bases, with 10 bases between them. In germline, CDR1 is SGHRS, CDR2 YFSETQ. This CDR3 has 14 residues. The CDR3 nucleotides are TGCGCCAGCAGCCTATCATGGGGCAATCAGCCCCAGCATTTT. Translated: CASSLSWGNQPQHF.

This clonotype was detected ten times or more. This chain connects TRBV27 to TRBJ2-7; the match to TRBD2 covers 11 bases. The length of the CDR3 is 13 residues. V lost 8 bases and J lost 3; bases outside the gene matches: 3. The V gene's germline CDR1 is MNHEY and CDR2 SMNVEV (reference sequence). Here the CDR3 reads CASGGTSGYEQYF. CDR3 coding DNA: TGTGCCAGCGGGGGGACTAGCGGCTACGAGCAGTACTTC.

This clonotype was counted many times. The chain carries TRBV11-2 and TRBJ2-1; 10 nucleotides match TRBD2. CDR1 and CDR2 (germline): SGHAT, FQNNGV. The CDR3 loop spans 18 amino acids. The junction had 17 bases not matched to a gene; V was cut back by 5 bases and J by 7 bases. CDR3 sequence reads: CASSLPPALAGSGNEQFF. CDR3 nucleotide sequence: TGTGCCAGCAGCCTCCCACCTGCACTAGCGGGGTCCGGGAATGAGCAGTTCTTC.

This clonotype was found a few times. The rearrangement links TRBV24-1 to TRBJ2-5; weak D call: TRBD1 (5 bases). Germline V gene sequence: CDR1 KGHDR, CDR2 SFDVKD. The V end was cut by 2 bases, the J end by 2 bases, with 17 bases between. This CDR3 has 17 residues. The CDR3 sequence is CATSDSALGATQETQYF. The CDR3 DNA is TGTGCCACCAGTGATTCGGCTCTTGGGGCTACGCAAGAGACCCAGTACTTC.

This clonotype was found once. This may be a read error: a much more frequent sequence differs by one nucleotide. This likely comes from a read error, as the CDR3 has no conserved phenylalanine or tryptophan at its end. This chain joins TRBV12-3 or TRBV12-4 and TRBJ1-2; D gene unclear. Trimming cost V 3 bases and J 1 base, with 6 bases left between them. The CDR3 extends over 13 amino acids. The DNA of the CDR3 is TGTGCCAGCAGTTTGACTGATAACTATGGCTACACCCTC. It encodes CASSLTDNYGYTL.

In this sample, this clonotype turned up many times. This sequence joins TRBV7-2 and TRBJ2-3; D is undetermined. Trimming cost V 7 bases and J 5 bases, with 10 bases left between them. Per the germline V gene, CDR1 is SGHTA and CDR2 is FQGNSA. This CDR3 is 12 amino acids long. The CDR3 DNA sequence: TGTGCCAGCAAAAACCTAGGAGATACGCAGTATTTT. It specifies CASKNLGDTQYF. Full variable domain (remainder filled in from reference TRBV7-2 and TRBJ2-3): GAGVSQSPSNKVTEKGKDVELRCDPISGHTALYWYRQSLGQGLEFLIYFQGNSAPDKSGLPSDRFSAERTGGSVSTLTIQRTQQEDSAVYLCASKNLGDTQYFGPGTRLTVL.